This TCR beta chain was identified during a study of CD8 T cells in ankylosing spondylitis. TCRdb itself ran the 5' RACE reads through MiXCR, one entry per CDR3 protein. Of 250,000 to 350,000 distinct CDR3 sequences in the sample, around 20% are singletons; the top ten hold 3.5%. Trimming removed 6 bases at V and 8 bases at J, with 17 bases between. This CDR3 has 14 amino acids. Germline CDR1 is MGHDK and CDR2 is SYGVNS. This receptor was taken from a female donor with ankylosing spondylitis or in good health (not recorded which). V and J are TRBV25-1 and TRBJ2-1; D is ambiguous. Sequencing was carried out using blood, either unsorted or a sorted T cell fraction (not recorded which). CDR3 nucleotide sequence: TGTGCCAGCAGCTCTAGTCTTTTAGGGCATGAGCAGTTCTTC. Its protein product is CASSSSLLGHEQFF. Full variable domain (outside the CDR3, taken from reference TRBV25-1 and TRBJ2-1): EADIYQTPRYLVIGTGKKITLECSQTMGHDKMYWYQQDPGMELHLIHYSYGVNSTEKGDLSSESTVSRIRTEHFPLTLESARPSHTSQYLCASSSSLLGHEQFFGPGTRLTVL.